A selection of T cell receptor beta chains follows, all from one sample in a study of a mutant IDH1 vaccine in newly diagnosed glioma. Profiling relied on immunoSEQ multiplex PCR, and the TCRdb table lists in-frame clones only, not all of them. Of tens of thousands of clones in the sample, around 82% are singletons; the top ten hold around a sixth. Their recognized antigens are unknown. This sample comprised PBMCs, obtained from a glioma patient whose treatment included an IDH1 peptide vaccine. The receptors here all came from a young man with glioma. Some clones in this sample may be carry-over from other donors' samples. Both conserved end residues are part of each CDR3. The order of the fields is V gene, CDR3 length, CDR3 protein.

TRBV25-1 15 CASSVYLGGTYGYTF
TRBV7-2 14 CASSLWGGAGELFF
TRBV5-1 10 CASSSDIAAF
TRBV2 16 CASSEVGGSYNSPLHF
TRBV4-2 16 CASSLNRGPGNYGYTF
TRBV5-8 14 CASRTGSGANVLTF
TRBV10-3 13 CAMQQGIDAEAFF
TRBV30 15 CAWNLAGPSTDTQYF
TRBV6-5 14 CASSPAGGRNEQYF
TRBV25-1 14 CASSDPHRGYEQYF
TRBV4-1 14 CASSHGQATRGYTF
TRBV27 15 CASSFGQDTMGTQYF
TRBV7-9 16 CASSLLLGPTNEKLFF
TRBV27 15 CASSFEGSGANVLTF
TRBV4-1 18 CASSQDFSGHIRGEKLFF
TRBV9 15 CASSVEADSGNTIYF
TRBV5-1 19 CASSPLTSFRQSTGNTIYF
TRBV5-1 18 CASSSFRLAGGGRETQYF
TRBV6-1 15 CASTSLAVGGRGYTF
TRBV4-2 15 CASSQVFTENQPQHF